This T cell receptor beta chain derives from a study of blood T cell repertoires in COVID-19. As processed by the authors: Amplification with reference gene primers provided the estimates of nucleated cell counts. TCRdb keeps only in-frame clones here, not all; method: immunoSEQ multiplex PCR. The D gene and trimming were derived from the DNA, and the V and J assignments and clone size from that table. The sample carries 150,000 or so clones, approximately 93% recorded once. The CDR3 has 18 residues. Per germline, CDR1 SGHTA and CDR2 FQGNSA. The V and J ends lost 6 bases and 3 bases, in that order; junction bases with no gene match: 13.

The clonotype was recovered from a woman aged 55-70 years with COVID-19, enrolled during active disease. The sequenced sample consisted of peripheral blood. The V call is TRBV7-2, the J call TRBJ2-3; the match to TRBD2 covers 12 bases. CDR3 sequence: CASRPYTRLAGVTDTQYF. The CDR3 nucleotides are TGTGCCAGCAGACCCTATACCCGACTAGCGGGGGTTACAGATACGCAGTATTTT.